This T cell receptor beta chain appears in the sequencing data of a study of cytomegalovirus exposure and HLA in healthy donors. General study findings and limits: Presence/absence analyses rested on an assumption that sequencing depth was roughly uniform across donors. The classifier reportedly diagnosed cytomegalovirus status with high specificity and sensitivity. A later analysis, which compared TCR beta chains of equal frequency, found the HLA-associated ones more clonally expanded.

With V trimmed by 6 bases and J by 5 bases, 11 bases remained unmatched. CDR1 and CDR2 (germline): SNHLY, FYNNEI. The CDR3 is made up of 15 amino acids. The donors gave bone marrow, and they were healthy. A note on this clone: Its antigen is currently unknown.

It was with 60 Vbeta and 13 Jbeta primers that the PCR ran. Here immunoSEQ multiplex PCR was the method, and the copy in TCRdb shows in-frame clones only, minus some. The data contain about 130,000 clones, roughly 70% of them singletons. The V gene is TRBV2, the J gene TRBJ1-1; 8 positions match TRBD1. Sequencing used PBMCs. The receptor's source is a man aged 18 to 29 in good health and CMV-seropositive. The CDR3 DNA reads TGTGCCAGCAGGACCTCAGGGGGCGAAGGAACTGAAGCTTTCTTT. Translating it yields CASRTSGGEGTEAFF.